This is a list of T cell receptor beta chains from one sample in a study of blood T cells in healthy people across ages. Via MiXCR, TCRdb re-called the 5' RACE reads, giving one row per CDR3 protein. This sample has over 950,000 distinct CDR3 sequences, with approximately 50% found just once. Sequenced: blood. The receptors originated from a woman aged 55-69 years in good health. Each CDR3 is given with its conserved first and last residue. The D gene is left open where the match is weak. A row's size may be missing; if present it is once, few, many or a size class.

abundance: few
d_gene: NA
v_gene: TRBV7-2
j_gene: TRBJ2-7
CDR3nt: TGTGCCAGCAGCTTAGTTGGAGGGGCCCCCTACGAGCAGTACTTC
CDR3aa: CASSLVGGAPYEQYF

abundance: NA
d_gene: TRBD2
v_gene: TRBV4-2
j_gene: TRBJ2-5
CDR3nt: TGTGCCAGCAGTCTCGGGACTAGCGGGAACCAAGAGACCCAGTACTTC
CDR3aa: CASSLGTSGNQETQYF

abundance: NA
d_gene: NA
v_gene: TRBV20-1
j_gene: TRBJ2-7
CDR3nt: TGCAGTGCTAACCCAGATTCCTACGAGCAGTACTTC
CDR3aa: CSANPDSYEQYF

abundance: NA
d_gene: NA
v_gene: TRBV7-2
j_gene: TRBJ2-7
CDR3nt: TGTGCCAGCAGCTCCTACATGAAACCCTACGAGCAGTACTTC
CDR3aa: CASSSYMKPYEQYF

abundance: few
d_gene: NA
v_gene: TRBV18
j_gene: TRBJ1-4
CDR3nt: TGTGCCAGCTCACAATCAAGGAATGAAAAACTGTTTTTT
CDR3aa: CASSQSRNEKLFF

abundance: NA
d_gene: NA
v_gene: TRBV4-2
j_gene: TRBJ2-1
CDR3nt: TGTGCCAGCAGCCCTTACTATCGACAGAGCTCCTACAATGAGCAGTTCTTC
CDR3aa: CASSPYYRQSSYNEQFF

abundance: NA
d_gene: NA
v_gene: TRBV25-1
j_gene: TRBJ2-7
CDR3nt: TGTGCCAGCAGTAAACTAACAGGCGAGCAGTACTTC
CDR3aa: CASSKLTGEQYF

abundance: NA
d_gene: TRBD1
v_gene: TRBV12-3/TRBV12-4
j_gene: TRBJ1-2
CDR3nt: TGTGCCAGCAGCCCTATAGGACTCACAGGGGCTAACTATGGCTACACCTTC
CDR3aa: CASSPIGLTGANYGYTF

abundance: NA
d_gene: TRBD1
v_gene: TRBV28
j_gene: TRBJ2-7
CDR3nt: TGTGCCAGCAAAGAGACAGGGGGTTACGAGCAGTACTTC
CDR3aa: CASKETGGYEQYF

abundance: few
d_gene: NA
v_gene: TRBV5-6
j_gene: TRBJ1-4
CDR3nt: TGTGCCAGCAGCCGGAACGCGGCAGGGCGTGAAAAACTGTTTTTT
CDR3aa: CASSRNAAGREKLFF

abundance: many
d_gene: NA
v_gene: TRBV7-2
j_gene: TRBJ2-1
CDR3nt: TGTGCCAGCAGCTTAGCGGCAGGGGGGTTAAATGAGCAGTTCTTC
CDR3aa: CASSLAAGGLNEQFF

abundance: NA
d_gene: NA
v_gene: TRBV4-1
j_gene: TRBJ1-6
CDR3nt: TGCGCCAGCAGCCAAGTCACGCAATATAATTCACCCCTCCACTTT
CDR3aa: CASSQVTQYNSPLHF

abundance: NA
d_gene: TRBD1
v_gene: TRBV27
j_gene: TRBJ2-7
CDR3nt: TGTGCCAGCAGTACCTGGACAGGGAAGGGCGAGCAGTACTTC
CDR3aa: CASSTWTGKGEQYF

abundance: once
d_gene: TRBD2
v_gene: TRBV18
j_gene: TRBJ2-3
CDR3nt: TGTGCCAGCTCACCACTCGGACTAGCGGGAACCCCCGATACGCAGTATTTT
CDR3aa: CASSPLGLAGTPDTQYF

abundance: NA
d_gene: NA
v_gene: TRBV20-1
j_gene: TRBJ2-7
CDR3nt: TGCAGTGCTAGAGATTGGCTAGCCTCCTCCTACGAGCAGTACTTC
CDR3aa: CSARDWLASSYEQYF

abundance: NA
d_gene: TRBD1
v_gene: TRBV12-3/TRBV12-4
j_gene: TRBJ1-2
CDR3nt: TGTGCCAGCAGTTCGACAGGGGATTACTATGGCTACACCTTC
CDR3aa: CASSSTGDYYGYTF

abundance: NA
d_gene: TRBD2
v_gene: TRBV18
j_gene: TRBJ2-7
CDR3nt: TGTGCCAGCTCACCTTCAGCGGGAGCAAGGGGCGAGCAGTACTTC
CDR3aa: CASSPSAGARGEQYF

abundance: few
d_gene: NA
v_gene: TRBV28
j_gene: TRBJ2-3
CDR3nt: TGTGCCAGCAGTTCCGGGGACACAGATACGCAGTATTTT
CDR3aa: CASSSGDTDTQYF

abundance: NA
d_gene: NA
v_gene: TRBV18
j_gene: TRBJ2-3
CDR3nt: TGTGCCAGCTCACTATCCGCTTGGGGAGATACGCAGTATTTT
CDR3aa: CASSLSAWGDTQYF

abundance: few
d_gene: NA
v_gene: TRBV20-1
j_gene: TRBJ2-7
CDR3nt: TGCAGTACGTTAAACAGGGCGATCAGCGAGCAGTACTTC
CDR3aa: CSTLNRAISEQYF

abundance: NA
d_gene: NA
v_gene: TRBV28
j_gene: TRBJ1-5
CDR3nt: TGTGCCAGCAGTTTAGGGCAGGGCCTATTCTCCCAGCATTTT
CDR3aa: CASSLGQGLFSQHF

abundance: NA
d_gene: NA
v_gene: TRBV6-5
j_gene: TRBJ2-5
CDR3nt: TGTGCCAGCAGCAGACAGAGTGGGGAGACCCAGTACTTC
CDR3aa: CASSRQSGETQYF

abundance: NA
d_gene: TRBD2
v_gene: TRBV15
j_gene: TRBJ2-3
CDR3nt: TGTGCCACCAGCAGAGGGACTAGCGGGAACACAGATACGCAGTATTTT
CDR3aa: CATSRGTSGNTDTQYF

abundance: NA
d_gene: TRBD2
v_gene: TRBV29-1
j_gene: TRBJ2-3
CDR3nt: TGCAGCGTTGAAGGTTTGGGTACGGGAGGGAGCACAGATACGCAGTATTTT
CDR3aa: CSVEGLGTGGSTDTQYF

abundance: few
d_gene: NA
v_gene: TRBV28
j_gene: TRBJ2-3
CDR3nt: TGTGCCAGCAGTATCCCCCTCAAATCAGGCACAGATACGCAGTATTTT
CDR3aa: CASSIPLKSGTDTQYF

abundance: NA
d_gene: NA
v_gene: TRBV12-3/TRBV12-4
j_gene: TRBJ2-3
CDR3nt: TGTGCCAGCAGTTTGTACGGGAGTAACACAGATACGCAGTATTTT
CDR3aa: CASSLYGSNTDTQYF

abundance: NA
d_gene: NA
v_gene: TRBV12-3/TRBV12-4
j_gene: TRBJ2-1
CDR3nt: TGTGCCAGCGGCGGGCAAGCTAGATACAATGAGCAGTTCTTC
CDR3aa: CASGGQARYNEQFF

abundance: NA
d_gene: NA
v_gene: TRBV28
j_gene: TRBJ1-5
CDR3nt: TGTGCCAGCACCCTGGGGGGCCACCTAAGCAATCAGCCCCAGCATTTT
CDR3aa: CASTLGGHLSNQPQHF

abundance: few
d_gene: NA
v_gene: TRBV29-1
j_gene: TRBJ2-3
CDR3nt: TGCAGCGTTGCCCAGGACTCTCGAGATACGCAGTATTTT
CDR3aa: CSVAQDSRDTQYF

abundance: NA
d_gene: NA
v_gene: TRBV7-2
j_gene: TRBJ1-3
CDR3nt: TGTGCCAGCAGCTCACAGGGAGCCGGAAACACCATATATTTT
CDR3aa: CASSSQGAGNTIYF

abundance: NA
d_gene: NA
v_gene: TRBV20-1
j_gene: TRBJ2-1
CDR3nt: TGCAGTGCGTCAGGGAGTAGGGCCCTCTACAATGAGCAGTTCTTC
CDR3aa: CSASGSRALYNEQFF

abundance: NA
d_gene: NA
v_gene: TRBV12-3/TRBV12-4
j_gene: TRBJ2-3
CDR3nt: TGTGCCAGCAGTTTGGTCGGGCCACTCGCAGATACGCAGTATTTT
CDR3aa: CASSLVGPLADTQYF

abundance: few
d_gene: TRBD1
v_gene: TRBV13
j_gene: TRBJ1-1
CDR3nt: TGTGCCAGCAGCCCCGGGACAGGGAGGAGTCGCACTGAAGCTTTCTTT
CDR3aa: CASSPGTGRSRTEAFF

abundance: NA
d_gene: NA
v_gene: TRBV20-1
j_gene: TRBJ2-1
CDR3nt: TGCAGTGCTAGAGATCCAGAATTAATACTGTTCTTC
CDR3aa: CSARDPELILFF

abundance: few
d_gene: NA
v_gene: TRBV15
j_gene: TRBJ1-2
CDR3nt: TGTGCCACCAGCAGAGAGTCGGGGTATGGCTACACCTTC
CDR3aa: CATSRESGYGYTF

abundance: few
d_gene: NA
v_gene: TRBV27
j_gene: TRBJ2-1
CDR3nt: TGTGCCAGCAGTCCCACAGGGCTCCGCTCCTACAATGAGCAGTTCTTC
CDR3aa: CASSPTGLRSYNEQFF

abundance: few
d_gene: NA
v_gene: TRBV20-1
j_gene: TRBJ2-1
CDR3nt: TGCAGTGCTACACCGGGGGCGTTCTACAATGAGCAGTTCTTC
CDR3aa: CSATPGAFYNEQFF

abundance: NA
d_gene: TRBD1
v_gene: TRBV20-1
j_gene: TRBJ2-7
CDR3nt: TGCAGTGCCCCGGACAGGGGGCCTGAGCAGTACTTC
CDR3aa: CSAPDRGPEQYF

abundance: few
d_gene: NA
v_gene: TRBV9
j_gene: TRBJ2-5
CDR3nt: TGTGCCAGCAGCCCCATAAAGACAGGTTTAGAGACCCAGTACTTC
CDR3aa: CASSPIKTGLETQYF

abundance: NA
d_gene: NA
v_gene: TRBV5-1
j_gene: TRBJ2-7
CDR3nt: TGCGCCAGCAGCTTGACCCGGGAGCGAAGCGAGCAGTACTTC
CDR3aa: CASSLTRERSEQYF

abundance: NA
d_gene: NA
v_gene: TRBV29-1
j_gene: TRBJ2-3
CDR3nt: TGCAGCGTTGCCCGTGTTGGCTTACTAAGGGCAGATACGCAGTATTTT
CDR3aa: CSVARVGLLRADTQYF

abundance: NA
d_gene: NA
v_gene: TRBV30
j_gene: TRBJ2-6
CDR3nt: TGTGCCTGGAGTCCGGGACGTAATGGGGAGGGGGCCAACGTCCTGACTTTC
CDR3aa: CAWSPGRNGEGANVLTF

abundance: NA
d_gene: TRBD1
v_gene: TRBV6-6
j_gene: TRBJ1-6
CDR3nt: TGTGCCAGCACCGCGGGACAGGGGCCTCCCCTCCACTTT
CDR3aa: CASTAGQGPPLHF

abundance: NA
d_gene: TRBD2
v_gene: TRBV20-1
j_gene: TRBJ2-1
CDR3nt: TGCAGTGCTAGTGAATCACTAGCGGGAGGGCTTGTGGAGTACAATGAGCAGTTCTTC
CDR3aa: CSASESLAGGLVEYNEQFF

abundance: few
d_gene: NA
v_gene: TRBV4-1
j_gene: TRBJ2-3
CDR3nt: TGCGCCAGCAGCCAAGCTGCCGCTAGCACAGATACGCAGTATTTT
CDR3aa: CASSQAAASTDTQYF

abundance: NA
d_gene: NA
v_gene: TRBV4-1
j_gene: TRBJ2-1
CDR3nt: TGCGCCAGCAGCCAAGATCGACGACCCACCGAGCAGTTCTTC
CDR3aa: CASSQDRRPTEQFF

abundance: NA
d_gene: NA
v_gene: TRBV30
j_gene: TRBJ1-4
CDR3nt: TGTGCCTGGGTCACAGGCTCAACTAATGAAAAACTGTTTTTT
CDR3aa: CAWVTGSTNEKLFF

abundance: NA
d_gene: NA
v_gene: TRBV5-1
j_gene: TRBJ2-5
CDR3nt: TGCGCCAGCGGCTTGGGGAAGACCCAGTACTTC
CDR3aa: CASGLGKTQYF

abundance: NA
d_gene: NA
v_gene: TRBV5-1
j_gene: TRBJ2-7
CDR3nt: TGCGCCAGCAGCTTAACCCCTTTCGAGATCAGTCGGGAGCAGTACTTC
CDR3aa: CASSLTPFEISREQYF

abundance: NA
d_gene: NA
v_gene: TRBV11-2
j_gene: TRBJ2-3
CDR3nt: TGTGCCAGCAGCCCCGTTCTTTTGGCAGATACGCAGTATTTT
CDR3aa: CASSPVLLADTQYF